What follows are 32 T cell receptor beta chains derived from one specimen sequenced in a study of CD8 T cells in ankylosing spondylitis. Study-wide results and caveats: Ankylosing spondylitis blood seemed to carry a telltale TCR beta motif made of fewer than ten highly homologous variants.

These receptors have no known antigen. TCRdb re-analysed the 5' RACE reads in MiXCR, keeping a single row per CDR3 protein. There are around 490,000 distinct CDR3 sequences in the sample; about 5.2% occur only once, and 3.5% lies in the top ten. Sample: blood, either unsorted or a sorted T cell fraction (not recorded which). These receptors all stem from a male donor with ankylosing spondylitis.

The table lists this clonotype with many counts. The chain has TRBV29-1 and TRBJ2-3; the match to TRBD2 covers 7 bases. The CDR3 loop spans 13 amino acids. V dropped 4 bases and J dropped 2; count of bases not matched to a gene: 3. Germline V gives CDR1 SQVTM, CDR2 ANQGSEA. This chain's CDR3 is CSVGTRATDTQYF. In DNA, the CDR3 is TGCAGCGTTGGGACTAGGGCCACAGATACGCAGTATTTT.

CDR3 residues: CATSRAVDRELFF. In DNA, the CDR3 is TGTGCCACCAGCAGAGCGGTAGACAGGGAGCTGTTTTTT. The chain uses TRBV15 and TRBJ2-2; D is undetermined. CDR3 length: 13 residues. From germline, CDR1 is LNHNV and CDR2 YYDKDF (reference sequence). The V gene lost 1 base and the J gene lost 9 bases, with 9 bases spanning the gap. Full variable domain (remainder filled in from reference TRBV15 and TRBJ2-2): DAMVIQNPRYQVTQFGKPVTLSCSQTLNHNVMYWYQQKSSQAPKLLFHYYDKDFNNEADTPDNFQSRRPNTSFCFLDIRSPGLGDTAMYLCATSRAVDRELFFGEGSRLTVL.

The V call is TRBV20-1, the J call TRBJ2-7; TRBD2 aligns across 7 bases. Germline CDR1 DFQATT, CDR2 SNEGSKA (reference sequence). The length of the CDR3 is 13 residues. J was trimmed by 3 bases and V by 2 bases; bases with no gene match: 4. Here the CDR3 DNA reads TGCAGTGCTAGACTCGGCGGGAGCTACGAGCAGTACTTC. It codes for CSARLGGSYEQYF.

This clonotype was recorded at least ten times. This chain joins TRBV4-1 and TRBJ1-3; D possibly corresponds to TRBD1 (6 bases). Trimming removed 5 bases from V and 0 bases from J, with 11 bases in between. The length of the CDR3 is 15 residues. Germline V gives CDR1 MGHRA, CDR2 YSYEKL. The CDR3 bases are TGCGCCAGCAGCTACAGGGCCAGCTCTGGAAACACCATATATTTT. Its protein product is CASSYRASSGNTIYF.

As concerns this clonotype: A much bigger clone sits one base away, suggesting this may be a read error. The chain recombines TRBV6-1 with TRBJ2-7; 7 bases are shared with TRBD1. The CDR3 covers 13 residues. CDR1 is MNHNS, CDR2 SASEGT, per germline. Trimming at V came to 5 bases and at J to 3 bases, leaving 4 bases not matched to a gene. In nucleotides, the CDR3 is TGTGCCAGCAGTCCGACAGGGTTCTACGAGCAGTACTTC. Protein sequence: CASSPTGFYEQYF.

This clonotype showed up many times. The rearrangement joins TRBV7-8 to TRBJ2-3, with D possibly called TRBD1 or TRBD2 (5 bases each). Germline CDR1 and CDR2: SGHVS and FQNEAQ. Trimming shortened V by 5 bases and J by 3 bases, and 9 bases separated the two germline ends. The CDR3 has 13 amino acids. This chain's CDR3 is CASSPGGTDTQYF. The DNA of the CDR3 is TGTGCCAGCAGCCCTGGGGGAACAGATACGCAGTATTTT.

This clonotype showed up many times. The chain links TRBV5-6 to TRBJ2-4; D is unresolved. The germline gives CDR1 SGHDT, CDR2 YYEEEE. Trimming shortened V by 0 bases and J by 0 bases, and 19 bases separated the two germline ends. CDR3 length equals 19 residues. The CDR3: CASSLGSLGSRVAKNIQYF. The CDR3 bases are TGTGCCAGCAGCTTGGGTAGTTTGGGCTCGAGAGTAGCCAAAAACATTCAGTACTTC.

This clonotype appeared once. Since a much larger clone is just one base distant, this may be a read error. A read error is likely, as this CDR3 ends without the conserved phenylalanine or tryptophan. This chain joins TRBV6-2 or TRBV6-3 and TRBJ1-5, with unresolved D. The CDR3 extends over 13 amino acids. Between the trimmed V and J ends, which lost 2 bases and 5 bases, there was a span of 7 bases. Germline assignment: CDR1 MNHEY and CDR2 SVGEGT. In DNA, the CDR3 is TGTGCCAGCAGTTACAAGAGGTATCAGCCCCAGCATATT. It translates to CASSYKRYQPQHI.

This clonotype showed up many times. V is TRBV11-1 and J is TRBJ2-1; 10 nucleotides match TRBD2. The CDR3 loop spans 18 amino acids. The J segment lost 8 bases and the V segment lost 5 bases, leaving 18 bases of the junction unmatched. In germline, CDR1 is SGHAT, CDR2 FQDESV (reference sequence). The CDR3, as DNA: TGTGCCAGCAGCCGAAGCCAGCGGGGGGGACATCTCCCCGATGAGCAGTTCTTC. Its translation: CASSRSQRGGHLPDEQFF.

Many counts were recorded for this clonotype. The V gene is TRBV7-6, the J gene TRBJ2-1; TRBD1 agrees at 7 bases. The CDR3 totals 11 residues. The V gene end was trimmed by 3 bases and the J gene end by 14 bases; junction bases not matched to a gene: 4. CDR1 SGHVS and CDR2 FNYEAQ come from the germline V gene. The CDR3 nucleotides are TGTGCCAGCAGCTTGGGAGACAGGGAGTTCTTC. Residues: CASSLGDREFF.

The gene calls are TRBV4-1 and TRBJ2-7, with 9 positions matching TRBD2. This CDR3 is built from 16 residues. Germline V gives CDR1 MGHRA, CDR2 YSYEKL. J was trimmed by 3 bases and V by 3 bases; bases with no gene match: 9. CDR3 bases: TGCGCCAGCAGCCAGGGGCCCGGGCGGGAGGGCTACGAGCAGTACTTC. Translation: CASSQGPGREGYEQYF.

This clonotype came up a few times. The chain links TRBV5-1 to TRBJ2-1, with 10 bases aligning to TRBD2. CDR3 length: 14 residues. V shed 4 bases and J 8 bases; nucleotides not matched to a gene: 6. In germline, CDR1 is SGHRS, CDR2 YFSETQ. The chain's CDR3 is CASSPGLAFDEQFF. The CDR3 DNA reads TGCGCCAGCAGCCCGGGACTAGCGTTCGATGAGCAGTTCTTC. Based on the CDR3 plus reference TRBV5-1 and TRBJ2-1, the full variable domain is KAGVTQTPRYLIKTRGQQVTLSCSPISGHRSVSWYQQTPGQGLQFLFEYFSETQRNKGNFPGRFSGRQFSNSRSEMNVSTLELGDSALYLCASSPGLAFDEQFFGPGTRLTVL.

This clonotype showed up many times. The gene calls are TRBV4-3 and TRBJ2-1; 9 nucleotides match TRBD2. The germline CDR1 and CDR2 sequences are LGHNA and YSLEER. The ends lost 6 bases at V and 2 bases at J; junction bases unmatched: 5. CDR3 length: 15 residues. CDR3 sequence reads: CASRAGGSTYNEQFF. The DNA for the CDR3 is TGCGCCAGCAGAGCGGGGGGCTCAACCTACAATGAGCAGTTCTTC.

This clonotype came up a few times. This chain uses TRBV6-1 with TRBJ1-1; 7 bases fit TRBD1. Trimming cost V 7 bases and J 3 bases; bases outside gene matches: 8. CDR3 length: 14 residues. From germline, CDR1 is MNHNS and CDR2 SASEGT. The CDR3 bases are TGTGCCAGCACCCCGGGACAGTTTTACACTGAAGCTTTCTTT. Translating gives CASTPGQFYTEAFF.

The V and J genes are TRBV30 and TRBJ2-2; 11 nucleotides align to TRBD1. This CDR3 region has 18 residues. Germline loops: CDR1 GTSNPN, CDR2 SVGIG (reference sequence). After removal of 3 bases from V and 6 bases from J, the junction contained 15 bases not matched to a gene. This chain's CDR3 is CAWSWTGGKGWESGELFF. For the CDR3, the DNA is TGTGCCTGGAGCTGGACAGGGGGCAAGGGATGGGAGTCCGGGGAGCTGTTTTTT.

This clonotype was picked up many times. This chain connects TRBV24-1 to TRBJ2-3, with D perhaps assigned TRBD1 or TRBD2 (5 bases each). The V gene lost 4 bases and the J gene lost 4 bases, with 29 bases spanning the gap. The CDR3 is 20 residues long. The germline V gene has CDR1 KGHDR and CDR2 SFDVKD. The CDR3 coding sequence is TGTGCCACCAGTGACCTCCGAGGGGACCGCCATACCCACGCCGCAGATACGCAGTATTTT. This gives the protein CATSDLRGDRHTHAADTQYF.

This clonotype was observed at least ten times. J is TRBJ2-3 and V is TRBV7-9, with a tentative D call TRBD1 (6 bases). The CDR3 consists of 15 residues. The germline gives CDR1 SEHNR, CDR2 FQNEAQ (reference sequence). V gave up 3 bases and J gave up 0 bases, with 10 bases separating them. The CDR3 spells CASSFRGSSTDTQYF. In DNA form, the CDR3 reads TGTGCCAGCAGCTTTAGGGGGTCCAGCACAGATACGCAGTATTTT.

The chain is built from TRBV25-1 and TRBJ2-7; 10 bases are shared with TRBD2. The CDR3 runs to 17 residues. Germline lookup yields CDR1 MGHDK and CDR2 SYGVNS. The J segment lost 0 bases and the V segment lost 4 bases, leaving 9 bases of the junction unmatched. CDR3 DNA: TGTGCCAGCAGTGCCCTGGATAGCGGGGGGCTCTCCTACGAGCAGTACTTC. Translated, it gives CASSALDSGGLSYEQYF.

This clonotype was seen at least ten times. V gene TRBV12-3 or TRBV12-4 combines with J gene TRBJ1-2; possibly TRBD1 for D (5 bases). Between the trimmed V and J ends, which lost 2 bases and 4 bases, there was a span of 14 bases. The CDR3 totals 15 residues. The CDR3 DNA follows: TGTGCCAGCAGTTTATCGGCAGGGAGACCCTATGGCTACACCTTC. Its protein is CASSLSAGRPYGYTF.

This clonotype came up many times. The chain uses TRBV18 and TRBJ2-5; the D gene is possibly TRBD2 (5 bases). The CDR3 is 14 residues long. From germline, CDR1 is KGHSH and CDR2 LQKENI. V was pared by 0 bases and J by 4 bases, with 9 bases between. In DNA, the CDR3 is TGTGCCAGCTCACCACCGAGCGGTGCAGAGACCCAGTACTTC. Translation gives CASSPPSGAETQYF.

In its sample, this clonotype was seen many times. In nucleotides, the CDR3 is TGTGCCAGCAGGGGGACAGTGCTCTCTGGAAACACCATATATTTT. Amino acids: CASRGTVLSGNTIYF. The chain couples TRBV6-1 to TRBJ1-3, with TRBD1 identical over 7 bases. This CDR3 has 15 amino acids. V was clipped by 6 bases and J by 0 bases; unmatched bases: 5. Germline loops: CDR1 MNHNS, CDR2 SASEGT.

This clonotype was counted at least ten times. V usage is TRBV4-1 and J usage is TRBJ2-5, with D tentatively TRBD2 (5 bases). This CDR3 is built from 15 residues. CDR1 MGHRA and CDR2 YSYEKL come from the germline V gene. V was shortened by 8 bases and J by 4 bases, with 20 bases between the two germline ends. The CDR3 sequence is CASAPTRLGLETQYF. DNA for the CDR3: TGCGCCAGCGCCCCTACTAGGCTAGGATTAGAGACCCAGTACTTC.

CDR3 DNA: TGTGCCTGGAGTGGACATAACACCGGGGAGCTGTTTTTT. The encoded protein is CAWSGHNTGELFF. The chain uses TRBV30 and TRBJ2-2, with D unclear. Germline values: CDR1 GTSNPN, CDR2 SVGIG (reference sequence). V lost 1 base to trimming and J lost 2 bases, with 5 bases between them. There are 13 residues in the CDR3.

This clonotype has at least ten counts. The chain is built from TRBV10-3 and TRBJ2-1; perhaps TRBD2 as D (5 bases). CDR1 and CDR2 (germline): ENHRY, SYGVKD. Deletions cut 4 bases from V and 10 bases from J, with 11 bases between. This CDR3 is 12 amino acids long. CDR3 in amino acids: CAISGRQKEQFF. For the CDR3, the DNA is TGTGCCATCAGTGGGAGGCAGAAAGAGCAGTTCTTC.

This sequence joins TRBV11-1 and TRBJ2-6; D may correspond to TRBD1 or TRBD2 (5 bases each). Germline CDR1 reads SGHAT; CDR2 reads FQDESV (reference sequence). CDR3 length: 16 residues. V was clipped by 1 base and J by 4 bases, with 11 bases between them. This CDR3 reads CASSLEGTGGANVLTF. The CDR3 bases are TGTGCCAGCAGCTTAGAGGGGACGGGCGGGGCCAACGTCCTGACTTTC.

This clonotype was recorded at least ten times. The V gene is TRBV6-1, the J gene TRBJ1-2; TRBD1 is a possible D gene (6 bases). This CDR3 has 15 residues. The V end was cut by 7 bases, the J end by 1 base, with 16 bases between. Germline-derived CDR1 and CDR2 are MNHNS and SASEGT. The CDR3 DNA reads as TGTGCCAGCAAACACTTTGAGGGGGGTAACTATGGCTACACCTTC. Its translation is CASKHFEGGNYGYTF.

This clonotype was detected many times. J is TRBJ1-2 and V is TRBV10-3; TRBD1 is a possible D gene (5 bases). CDR1 is ENHRY and CDR2 is SYGVKD in the germline V gene. The CDR3 extends over 13 amino acids. CDR3 sequence: CAIGAAANYGYTF. The DNA of the CDR3 is TGTGCAATAGGGGCTGCAGCTAACTATGGCTACACCTTC.

This clonotype has at least ten counts. CDR3 residues: CASSRRQTEAFF. CDR3 coding DNA: TGTGCCAGCAGTCGAAGACAGACTGAAGCTTTCTTT. The chain has TRBV12-3 or TRBV12-4 and TRBJ1-1; weak D call: TRBD1 (5 bases). CDR3 size: 12 residues. The V and J ends lost 5 bases and 5 bases respectively, with 9 bases between them.

Ten or more counts support this clonotype. The chain employs TRBV7-9 and TRBJ1-1, with TRBD1 identical over 9 bases. Trimming cost V 4 bases and J 11 bases; bases outside gene matches: 17. The CDR3 consists of 16 residues. CDR1 is SEHNR and CDR2 is FQNEAQ in the germline V gene (reference sequence). CDR3 in DNA: TGTGCCAGCAGCTCGATCGGGACAGGGACCCTAAGAGAGGCTTTCTTT. It specifies CASSSIGTGTLREAFF.

This chain uses TRBV4-3 with TRBJ1-2, with 9 bases matching TRBD1. CDR1 is LGHNA and CDR2 is YSLEER in the germline V gene. The CDR3 length is 17 residues. Trimming removed 5 bases from V and 0 bases from J; junction bases left unmatched: 10. CDR3 bases: TGCGCCAGCAGCGTACGGGACAGGGATTCAACTAACTATGGCTACACCTTC. Its protein product is CASSVRDRDSTNYGYTF.

This clonotype was seen at least ten times. The chain has TRBV6-5 and TRBJ2-7; D is undetermined. The germline V and J ends were trimmed by 8 bases and 3 bases, with 11 bases remaining between them. This CDR3 region has 12 residues. Germline CDR1 MNHEY, CDR2 SVGAGI. CDR3 residues: CASLGPLYEQYF. CDR3 in DNA: TGTGCCAGCTTGGGTCCCCTCTACGAGCAGTACTTC.

The table lists this clonotype with many counts. The chain carries TRBV12-3 or TRBV12-4 and TRBJ1-1; 11 bases map to TRBD1. Trimming cost V 6 bases and J 2 bases; bases outside gene matches: 2. The CDR3 contains 14 residues. CDR3 residues: CASRGTGGNTEAFF. The CDR3 region has the DNA TGTGCCAGCAGGGGGACAGGGGGAAACACTGAAGCTTTCTTT.